The 8 T cell receptor beta chains reported below all come from one sample, sequenced in a study of shared clonotypes between healthy human individuals. Libraries were prepared by immunoSEQ multiplex PCR; TCRdb keeps only in-frame clonotypes and omits some of them. The repertoire holds millions of clones, with more than 90% as singletons. Specimen: naive CD4+ T cells sorted from blood. As for subset: CD45RA+ positively selected. The origin of the receptors is a man between 18 and 35 years old in good health.

The chain recombines TRBV2 with TRBJ2-1; 7 bases are a match to TRBD1. The germline V gene encodes CDR1 SNHLY and CDR2 FYNNEI. The V gene end was trimmed by 4 bases and the J gene end by 9 bases; junction bases not matched to a gene: 12. There are 15 residues in the CDR3. CDR3: CASSVMGQSSIEQFF. The CDR3 DNA reads as TGTGCCAGCAGTGTGATGGGACAGTCCTCTATTGAGCAGTTCTTC.

The chain has TRBV25-1 and TRBJ2-1, with a possible D match to TRBD1 (5 bases). V was clipped by 6 bases and J by 0 bases, with 21 bases between them. This CDR3 contains 18 residues. Germline-derived CDR1 and CDR2 are MGHDK and SYGVNS. CDR3 bases: TGTGCCAGCAGCCCAAGGCAGGGAACTCAGAGCTCCTACAATGAGCAGTTCTTC. Translating it yields CASSPRQGTQSSYNEQFF.

This clone was seen just once. The chain has TRBV27 and TRBJ2-3; D unresolved. The CDR3 extends over 16 amino acids. V was clipped by 0 bases and J by 0 bases, with 10 bases between them. CDR1 and CDR2 (germline): MNHEY, SMNVEV (reference sequence). In DNA, the CDR3 is TGTGCCAGCAGTTTATCTATTAAATCTAGCACAGATACGCAGTATTTT. Amino acids: CASSLSIKSSTDTQYF.

The rearrangement uses TRBV6-6 and TRBJ2-5; D may match TRBD1 or TRBD2 (5 bases each). Trimming removed 4 bases from V and 4 bases from J, with 10 bases in between. Germline V gene sequence: CDR1 MNHNY, CDR2 SVGAGI (reference sequence). The CDR3 spans 13 residues. The CDR3 is CASSSSGPETQYF. CDR3 in DNA: TGTGCCAGCAGTTCCTCGGGACCAGAGACCCAGTACTTC.

The chain uses TRBV11-2 and TRBJ2-5; D might be TRBD1 (6 bases). The V gene lost 4 bases and the J gene lost 3 bases, with 15 bases spanning the gap. Germline values: CDR1 SGHAT, CDR2 FQNNGV. The CDR3 spans 15 residues. CDR3 sequence reads: CASSSNRVREETQYF. The CDR3 region has the DNA TGTGCCAGCAGCTCCAACAGGGTTAGGGAAGAGACCCAGTACTTC.

The rearrangement uses TRBV19 and TRBJ1-5; weak D call: TRBD1 (6 bases). V was trimmed by 1 base and J by 1 base, leaving 20 bases between them. The V gene's germline CDR1 is LNHDA and CDR2 SQIVND (reference sequence). This CDR3 has 19 amino acids. The CDR3, as DNA: TGTGCCAGTAGTATAGCACTCGGGTCACGACAGGCCAGCAATCAGCCCCAGCATTTT. This sequence encodes CASSIALGSRQASNQPQHF.

The chain employs TRBV19 and TRBJ1-1; no firm D call. Germline V gene data show CDR1 as LNHDA and CDR2 as SQIVND (reference sequence). V was shortened by 3 bases and J by 4 bases, with 12 bases between the two germline ends. This CDR3 has 14 residues. CDR3 protein: CASSMRLSPTEAFF. The CDR3 nucleotides read TGTGCCAGTAGTATGAGGTTATCGCCCACTGAAGCTTTCTTT.

This clone was seen just once. V usage is TRBV7-9 and J usage is TRBJ2-1, with 9 positions matching TRBD2. Germline V gene data show CDR1 as SEHNR and CDR2 as FQNEAQ (reference sequence). The CDR3 has 15 residues. Trimming removed 1 base from V and 8 bases from J; junction bases left unmatched: 6. The CDR3 here is CASSLELAGMDEQFF. Here the CDR3 DNA reads TGTGCCAGCAGCTTAGAGCTAGCGGGGATGGATGAGCAGTTCTTC.